This T cell receptor beta chain appears in the sequencing data of a study of T-cell reconstitution after alpha-beta-depleted transplantation in children. Turning to this clonotype: Its antigen is still unknown.

The authors prepared the TCRbeta library with unique molecular identifiers. TCRdb reprocessed the PCR reads via MiXCR and lists one record per CDR3 protein. The repertoire holds 200,000 or so distinct CDR3 sequences, with under 8.5% as singletons. Germline lookup yields CDR1 SGHDT and CDR2 YYEEEE. V lost 5 bases, J lost 3 bases, and 17 bases stayed unmatched. CDR3 length equals 18 residues. Broader study findings: The study reportedly traced alpha-beta T cells about two months after transplant to several hundred expanded graft clones. There were some patients whose high TCRbeta diversity at day 60 came from surviving recipient T cells and thymic progenitors. Newly generated T cells supplied most T-cell counts and diversity one year post-transplant.

The sequence was obtained from a male patient aged 2-10 years who had a stem cell transplant for acute myeloid leukemia, so the T cells may come from the graft donor. Sequencing was performed on PBMCs, mostly from graft donor cells, taken 360 days after TCRalphabeta/CD19-depleted stem cell transplant. The chain couples TRBV5-6 to TRBJ1-1; 9 bases agree with TRBD1. CDR3 nucleotide sequence: TGTGCCAGCAGACCCGTCCCGGGACAGGGAACGTGGGACACTGAAGCTTTCTTT. This gives the protein CASRPVPGQGTWDTEAFF. The complete variable domain, with remaining parts taken from reference TRBV5-6 and TRBJ1-1, reads DAGVTQSPTHLIKTRGQQVTLRCSPKSGHDTVSWYQQALGQGPQFIFQYYEEEERQRGNFPDRFSGHQFPNYSSELNVNALLLGDSALYLCASRPVPGQGTWDTEAFFGQGTRLTVV.